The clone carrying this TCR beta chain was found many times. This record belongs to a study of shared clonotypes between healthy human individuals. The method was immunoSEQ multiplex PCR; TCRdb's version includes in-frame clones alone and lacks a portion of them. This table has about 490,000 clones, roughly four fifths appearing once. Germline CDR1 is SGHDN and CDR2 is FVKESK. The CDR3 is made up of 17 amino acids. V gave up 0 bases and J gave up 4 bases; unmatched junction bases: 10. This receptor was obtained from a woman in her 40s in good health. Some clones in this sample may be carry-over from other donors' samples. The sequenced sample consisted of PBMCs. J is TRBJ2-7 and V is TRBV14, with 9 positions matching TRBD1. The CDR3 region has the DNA TGTGCCAGCAGCCAAGACAGAGGGACAGGGCTCTGGTACGAGCAGTACTTC. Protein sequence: CASSQDRGTGLWYEQYF.